The 13 T cell receptor beta chains presented below share a single source sample, sequenced in a study of blood T cell repertoires in COVID-19. Only in-frame clones appear in the TCRdb table, and some are missing; sequencing was by immunoSEQ multiplex PCR. The sample consists of 490,000 or so clones, about 85% of them appearing once. Specimen: PBMCs or T cells enriched from blood (not recorded which). Receptor source: a woman aged 60 to 75 who had recovered from COVID-19.

The chain has TRBV6-6 and TRBJ2-2; no firm D call. In germline, CDR1 is MNHNY, CDR2 SVGAGI (reference sequence). Trimming took 4 bases from V and 4 from J, leaving 4 bases between them. The CDR3 is made up of 12 amino acids. CDR3 protein: CASSWPTGELFF. The CDR3 DNA sequence: TGTGCCAGCAGTTGGCCCACCGGGGAGCTGTTTTTT.

CDR3 in amino acids: CASRASGDSGELFF. The CDR3 coding sequence is TGTGCCAGCAGGGCTTCGGGGGACTCCGGGGAGCTGTTTTTT. The rearrangement uses TRBV6-5 and TRBJ2-2, with TRBD2 as a possible D gene (6 bases). Trimming removed 6 bases from V and 6 bases from J, with 14 bases in between. Germline V gene data show CDR1 as MNHEY and CDR2 as SVGAGI. CDR3 size: 14 residues.

In the case of this clone: Within the sample, other DNA sequences also encode this same CDR3. The chain has TRBV9 and TRBJ1-5, with unresolved D. V lost 0 bases and J lost 5, with 9 bases in between. The CDR3 totals 14 residues. The germline V gene has CDR1 SGDLS and CDR2 YYNGEE. The CDR3 nucleotides are TGTGCCAGCAGCGTAGATTTGGGAGATCAGCCCCAGCATTTT. Its protein is CASSVDLGDQPQHF.

This clone was recorded only once. The V and J genes are TRBV11-2 and TRBJ2-7; the match to TRBD1 covers 10 bases. Trimming cost V 7 bases and J 2 bases; bases outside gene matches: 5. The CDR3 is made up of 14 amino acids. Germline V gene sequence: CDR1 SGHAT, CDR2 FQNNGV. CDR3 DNA: TGTGCCAGCACTATAGGGACAGGGGCCTACGAGCAGTACGTC. It translates to CASTIGTGAYEQYV.

This chain joins TRBV12-3 or TRBV12-4 and TRBJ2-5; D is possibly TRBD1 (5 bases). CDR3 size: 13 residues. V was trimmed by 4 bases and J by 1 base, leaving 7 bases between them. CDR3 DNA: TGTGCCAGCAGTTACAGGTTCCAAGAGACCCAGTACTTC. It encodes CASSYRFQETQYF.

This chain uses TRBV3-1 (or the pseudogene TRBV3-2) with TRBJ1-1; D uncertain. This CDR3 is built from 14 residues. V was clipped by 1 base and J by 4 bases, with 10 bases between them. Germline V lookup: CDR1 LGHDT, CDR2 YNNKEL (reference sequence). Here the CDR3 reads CASSQGFLATEAFF. DNA of the CDR3: TGTGCCAGCAGCCAAGGGTTTTTGGCCACTGAAGCTTTCTTT.

The gene calls are TRBV4-1 and TRBJ2-2, with 9 bases matching TRBD1. The CDR3 sequence is 17 residues long. Germline CDR1 reads MGHRA; CDR2 reads YSYEKL. The V segment lost 6 bases and the J segment 0 bases; nucleotides outside the gene matches: 8. The CDR3 loop is CASRRTGEVTNTGELFF. The CDR3 DNA is TGCGCCAGCAGGCGGACAGGGGAGGTCACGAACACCGGGGAGCTGTTTTTT.

The chain employs TRBV23-1 and TRBJ2-7, with D possibly being TRBD1 (5 bases). TRBV23-1 is known as an ORF, though its function is uncertain. The length of the CDR3 is 15 residues. Trimming took off 7 bases at V and 2 bases at J, with 18 bases between the two ends. The CDR3 DNA is TGCGCCAGCATTGATAAGGGGATTAACACCTACGAGCAGTACGTC. The encoded protein is CASIDKGINTYEQYV.

The J gene is TRBJ2-3, the V gene TRBV4-1, with TRBD1 matching 7 bases. Unmatched junction bases numbered 7, after V lost 0 bases and J lost 4 bases. The CDR3 covers 16 residues. Germline CDR1 is MGHRA and CDR2 is YSYEKL. The CDR3: CASSQDRAGGADTQYF. CDR3 nucleotide sequence: TGCGCCAGCAGCCAAGACCGGGCAGGGGGTGCAGATACGCAGTATTTT.

The chain couples TRBV30 to TRBJ1-6, with D possibly TRBD1 on 5 matching bases. CDR3 length equals 17 residues. Trimming pared 1 base from V and 0 bases from J, leaving 13 bases between. Germline V gives CDR1 GTSNPN, CDR2 SVGIG (reference sequence). The CDR3 spells CAWSADRQFSYNSPLHF. CDR3 DNA sequence: TGTGCCTGGAGTGCGGATCGACAGTTCTCCTATAATTCACCCCTCCACTTT.

The J gene is TRBJ2-2, the V gene TRBV5-1; TRBD1 is a possible D gene (6 bases). Germline V CDR1 and CDR2: SGHRS, YFSETQ. Trimming removed 2 bases from V and 0 bases from J, with 14 bases in between. This CDR3 is built from 17 residues. The CDR3 region is CASSLLSGDANTGELFF. In DNA form, the CDR3 reads TGCGCCAGCAGCTTACTGTCAGGGGACGCGAACACCGGGGAGCTGTTTTTT.

This clone was found many times. The chain recombines TRBV3-1 (or the pseudogene TRBV3-2) with TRBJ1-6, with 7 bases lining up with TRBD1. The germline gives CDR1 LGHDT, CDR2 YNNKEL (reference sequence). The CDR3 covers 15 residues. V shed 4 bases and J 7 bases; nucleotides not matched to a gene: 7. This CDR3 reads CASSPGTVRNSPLHF. The DNA for the CDR3 is TGTGCCAGCAGCCCCGGGACAGTTAGAAATTCACCCCTCCACTTT.

A single count supports this clone. The rearrangement links TRBV7-8 to TRBJ2-2, with TRBD2 as a possible D gene (6 bases). CDR3 length equals 13 residues. Trimming shortened V by 3 bases and J by 6 bases, and 8 bases separated the two germline ends. From germline, CDR1 is SGHVS and CDR2 FQNEAQ. The CDR3 region is CASSLTSPGELFF. DNA of the CDR3: TGTGCCAGCAGCTTGACTAGTCCCGGGGAGCTGTTTTTT. The variable domain in full, with the rest retrieved from reference TRBV7-8 and TRBJ2-2, is GAGVSQSPRYKVAKRGQDVALRCDPISGHVSLFWYQQALGQGPEFLTYFQNEAQLDKSGLPSDRFFAERPEGSVSTLKIQRTQQEDSAVYLCASSLTSPGELFFGEGSRLTVL.